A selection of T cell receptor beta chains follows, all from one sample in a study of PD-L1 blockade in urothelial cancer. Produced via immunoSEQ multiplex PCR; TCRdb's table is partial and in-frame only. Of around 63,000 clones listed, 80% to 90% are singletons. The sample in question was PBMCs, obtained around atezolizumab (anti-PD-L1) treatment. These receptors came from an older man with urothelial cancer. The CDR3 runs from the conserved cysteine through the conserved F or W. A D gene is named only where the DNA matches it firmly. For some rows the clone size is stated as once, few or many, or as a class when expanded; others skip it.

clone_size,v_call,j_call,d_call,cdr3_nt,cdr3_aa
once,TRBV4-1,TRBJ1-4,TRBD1,TGCGCCAGCAGCCAAGATAGGGGGACAGATGAAAATGAAAAACTGTTTTTT,CASSQDRGTDENEKLFF
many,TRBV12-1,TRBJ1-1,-,TGTGCCAGCAGCCCCTGGGACAGGGAGAACACTGAAGCTTTCTTT,CASSPWDRENTEAFF
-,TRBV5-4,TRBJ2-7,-,TGTGCCAGCAGCTCCCCTCCCTTGGCGGGGCCCCCCTACGAGCAGTACTTC,CASSSPPLAGPPYEQYF
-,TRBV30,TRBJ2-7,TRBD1,TGTGCCTGGAGTGTCGATCTTGCGGGACAGGGCTTC,CAWSVDLAGQGF
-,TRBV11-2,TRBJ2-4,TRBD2,TGTGCCAGCAGCTTAGATGGCGGGGGGGCGGGATTCTTAGCCAAAAACATTCAGTACTTC,CASSLDGGGAGFLAKNIQYF
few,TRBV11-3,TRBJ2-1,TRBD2,TGTGCCAGCAAAGCCCGGATGTTGGGAGGGTTTGGTAATGAGCAGTTCTTC,CASKARMLGGFGNEQFF
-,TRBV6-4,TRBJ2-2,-,TGTGCCAGCAGAATAGCCCCGGGTTCCAACACCGGGGAGCTGTTTTTT,CASRIAPGSNTGELFF
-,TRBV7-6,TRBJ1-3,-,TGTGCCAGCAGCCCCGGGTCCCTAGGAAACACCATATATTTT,CASSPGSLGNTIYF
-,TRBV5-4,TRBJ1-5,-,TGTGCCAGCAGCTTGGAACCGGGGATGGGACAGCCCCAGCATTTT,CASSLEPGMGQPQHF
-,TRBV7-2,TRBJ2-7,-,TGTGCCAGCAGCCTCGTCTTTGGGCAAGAGCAGTACTTC,CASSLVFGQEQYF
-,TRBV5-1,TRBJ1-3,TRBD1,TGCGCCAGCAGCCTCGACAGGGAAGAGGGAAACACCATATATTTT,CASSLDREEGNTIYF
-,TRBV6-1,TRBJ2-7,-,TGTGCCAGCAGTGTTCCTAGCGCGAACTACGAGCAGTACTTC,CASSVPSANYEQYF
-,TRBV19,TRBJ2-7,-,TGTGCCAGTAGTATAGGGGCAGGCCCTACCTACGAGCAGTACTTC,CASSIGAGPTYEQYF
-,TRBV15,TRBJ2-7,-,TGTGCCACCAGCAGAGATCTGGAGACAGGTCCCTACGAGCAGTACTTC,CATSRDLETGPYEQYF
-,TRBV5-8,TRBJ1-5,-,TGTGCCAGCAGCTTTCTGACAGACCAGCCCCAGCATTTT,CASSFLTDQPQHF
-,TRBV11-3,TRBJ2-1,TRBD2,TGTGCCAGCAGCCCCCTTCTAGCGGGAGGGCCTCTAAATGAGCAGTTCTTC,CASSPLLAGGPLNEQFF
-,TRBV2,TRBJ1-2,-,TGTGCCAGCAGTGGGGAGGGGGACTATGGCTACACCTTC,CASSGEGDYGYTF
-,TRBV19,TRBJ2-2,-,TGTGCCAGTAGTATTCATCAGGGTAACACCGGGGAGCTGTTTTTT,CASSIHQGNTGELFF
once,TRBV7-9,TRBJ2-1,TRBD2,TGTGCCAGCAGCTTACGAAGCGGGACTTACAATGAGCAGTTCTTC,CASSLRSGTYNEQFF
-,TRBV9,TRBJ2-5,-,TGTGCCAGCAGCTCCGGCAGGGGCGCTGGGGAGACCCAGTACTTC,CASSSGRGAGETQYF
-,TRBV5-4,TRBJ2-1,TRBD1,TGTGCCAGCAGCACCACCCCCGGGACAGGGGGTGGGAATGAGCAGTTCTTC,CASSTTPGTGGGNEQFF
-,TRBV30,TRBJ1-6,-,TGTGCCTGGAGTCCGAGGGAAAATTCACCCCTCCACTTT,CAWSPRENSPLHF
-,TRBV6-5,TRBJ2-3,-,TGTGCCAGCAGTCAACGACCGGGGGATACGCAGTATTTT,CASSQRPGDTQYF